This T cell receptor beta chain was identified in a study of T cell changes during pregnancy in multiple sclerosis. The method was immunoSEQ multiplex PCR; TCRdb's version includes in-frame clones alone and lacks a portion of them. This table has roughly 90,000 clones, 91% appearing once. Trimming left V 3 bases short and J 8 bases short, with 16 bases between. This CDR3 spans 15 amino acids. Germline assignment: CDR1 MNHEY and CDR2 SMNVEV (reference sequence). Sequencing used peripheral blood, obtained in the first trimester of pregnancy. This receptor was taken from a female donor in good health, enrolled as a control in a pregnancy study. The chain carries TRBV27 and TRBJ1-4; D possibly corresponds to TRBD1 (6 bases). In nucleotides, the CDR3 is TGTGCCAGCAGTTTCATTGCGGGGGGCGGAGAAAAACTGTTTTTT. As protein: CASSFIAGGGEKLFF.